The 29 T cell receptor beta chains reported below all come from one sample, sequenced in a study of T cells after yellow fever vaccination. MiXCR, run by TCRdb on the 5' RACE reads, gives a single entry per CDR3 protein. The repertoire holds 500,000 to 650,000 distinct CDR3 sequences, with 12% as singletons. The source was PBMCs, collected on the day of the yellow fever booster vaccination. The receptor source for this set is a man under 40 who received the YFV17D yellow fever vaccine.

The chain couples TRBV28 to TRBJ2-1; D unclear. Between the trimmed V and J ends, which lost 5 bases and 6 bases, there was a span of 11 bases. CDR3 size: 13 residues. Germline CDR1 and CDR2: MDHEN and SYDVKM. Here the CDR3 reads CASSPRLTNEQFF. The CDR3 coding sequence is TGTGCCAGCAGTCCGCGTTTGACCAATGAGCAGTTCTTC.

The chain uses TRBV18 and TRBJ2-7, with 8 nucleotides matching TRBD2. Germline V gives CDR1 KGHSH, CDR2 LQKENI. V dropped 5 bases and J dropped 0; count of bases not matched to a gene: 3. There are 14 residues in the CDR3. In nucleotides, the CDR3 is TGTGCCAGCTCAGATGCGGGAGGCTCCTACGAGCAGTACTTC. This gives the protein CASSDAGGSYEQYF.

The genes are TRBV6-1 and TRBJ2-1; perhaps TRBD1 as D (6 bases). V lost 6 bases, J lost 2 bases, and 14 bases lay in between. The CDR3 is 15 amino acids. Germline CDR1 and CDR2: MNHNS and SASEGT. For the CDR3, the DNA is TGTGCCAGCAGGATAGACAGGTTTACCTACAATGAGCAGTTCTTC. As protein: CASRIDRFTYNEQFF.

The chain links TRBV20-1 to TRBJ2-2; TRBD2 is a possible D gene (6 bases). The germline V gene has CDR1 DFQATT and CDR2 SNEGSKA (reference sequence). Trimming took 3 bases from V and 1 from J, leaving 12 bases between them. The CDR3 has 15 residues. CDR3 in DNA: TGCAGTGCTAGGCCCAGCGGGCAGAACACCGGGGAGCTGTTTTTT. Protein: CSARPSGQNTGELFF.

This clonotype is judged medium-sized. The chain uses TRBV7-9 and TRBJ2-1; D is unclear. The CDR3 runs to 12 residues. CDR1 and CDR2 (germline): SEHNR, FQNEAQ (reference sequence). The V end was cut by 5 bases, the J end by 7 bases, with 9 bases between. CDR3 region: CASSASKNEQFF. CDR3 DNA sequence: TGTGCCAGCAGCGCCTCTAAAAATGAGCAGTTCTTC.

V usage is TRBV7-2 and J usage is TRBJ2-3; D may be TRBD2 (6 bases). The CDR3 length is 16 residues. Germline lookup yields CDR1 SGHTA and CDR2 FQGNSA. The V end lost 0 bases, the J end lost 2 bases, and 12 bases lay between the germline ends. CDR3 DNA: TGTGCCAGCAGCTTAGCGACCGGGGGACCCACAGATACGCAGTATTTT. Translation: CASSLATGGPTDTQYF.

Many counts were recorded for this clonotype. This chain uses TRBV29-1 with TRBJ2-2; TRBD2 matches 9 bases. V lost 1 base, J lost 4 bases, and 4 bases stayed unmatched. This CDR3 spans 15 amino acids. Germline V gene lookup returns CDR1 SQVTM and CDR2 ANQGSEA. CDR3 nucleotides: TGCAGCGTTGAAGTTAGCGGGAGTAGCACCGGGGAGCTGTTTTTT. Protein product: CSVEVSGSSTGELFF.

This chain uses TRBV28 with TRBJ2-1; D is uncertain. The CDR3 is made up of 15 amino acids. The germline V gene has CDR1 MDHEN and CDR2 SYDVKM. Trimming removed 7 bases from V and 1 base from J, with 14 bases in between. The CDR3 loop is CASILGVGSYNEQFF. The DNA of the CDR3 is TGTGCCAGCATTCTCGGAGTGGGGTCCTACAATGAGCAGTTCTTC.

In its sample, this clonotype was seen a few times. The chain employs TRBV5-1 and TRBJ2-7, with D uncertain. In germline, CDR1 is SGHRS, CDR2 YFSETQ. Trimming removed 8 bases at V and 2 bases at J, with 14 bases between. The CDR3 loop spans 13 amino acids. The CDR3 loop is CASGEALTYEQYF. CDR3 bases: TGCGCCAGTGGTGAGGCCCTTACCTACGAGCAGTACTTC.

This clonotype was picked up a small number of times. The chain recombines TRBV20-1 with TRBJ1-4; D unclear. The germline CDR1 and CDR2 sequences are DFQATT and SNEGSKA (reference sequence). V was pared by 2 bases and J by 0 bases, with 7 bases between. The CDR3 loop spans 14 amino acids. The CDR3 loop reads CSARYSPTNEKLFF. In DNA form, the CDR3 reads TGCAGTGCTAGATACAGTCCAACTAATGAAAAACTGTTTTTT.

This clonotype was detected ten times or more. This chain joins TRBV7-9 and TRBJ2-7; D may be TRBD1 or TRBD2 (5 bases each). Trimming took off 4 bases at V and 4 bases at J, with 11 bases between the two ends. CDR3 length equals 13 residues. The germline gives CDR1 SEHNR, CDR2 FQNEAQ (reference sequence). CDR3 protein: CASSSGTFYEQYF. As DNA, the CDR3 is TGTGCCAGCAGCTCAGGGACCTTTTACGAGCAGTACTTC. Full variable domain (remainder filled in from reference TRBV7-9 and TRBJ2-7): DTGVSQNPRHKITKRGQNVTFRCDPISEHNRLYWYRQTLGQGPEFLTYFQNEAQLEKSRLLSDRFSAERPKGSFSTLEIQRTEQGDSAMYLCASSSGTFYEQYFGPGTRLTVT.

This clonotype has more than one count but fewer than ten. J is TRBJ1-5 and V is TRBV20-1; TRBD1 might be the D (6 bases). Germline CDR1 is DFQATT and CDR2 is SNEGSKA (reference sequence). CDR3 length: 13 residues. Between the trimmed V and J ends, which lost 5 bases and 4 bases, there was a span of 12 bases. CDR3 DNA sequence: TGCAGTGCTGGACAGTCTGGGAATCAGCCCCAGCATTTT. This sequence encodes CSAGQSGNQPQHF.

This clonotype has just a few counts. The chain recombines TRBV4-1 with TRBJ2-7, with unresolved D. The length of the CDR3 is 16 residues. Deletions cut 4 bases from V and 2 bases from J, with 18 bases between. Germline values: CDR1 MGHRA, CDR2 YSYEKL. In nucleotides, the CDR3 is TGCGCCAGCAGCCCTCGCCCTTTTCGGGCCACCTACGAGCAGTACTTC. It encodes CASSPRPFRATYEQYF.

The chain is built from TRBV7-3 and TRBJ2-1, with D possibly matching TRBD2 (6 bases). The germline gives CDR1 SGHTA, CDR2 FQGTGA. Trimming removed 1 base from V and 6 bases from J, with 16 bases in between. There are 16 residues in the CDR3. The CDR3 reads CASSLIEAGPANEQFF. The DNA for the CDR3 is TGTGCCAGCAGCTTAATTGAGGCGGGACCCGCCAATGAGCAGTTCTTC.

There are a few counts of this clonotype. The chain links TRBV19 to TRBJ2-4; TRBD1 matches at 8 bases. This CDR3 has 15 amino acids. Trimming at V came to 4 bases and at J to 3 bases, leaving 5 bases not matched to a gene. The V gene's germline CDR1 is LNHDA and CDR2 SQIVND (reference sequence). This CDR3 is CASSTTGDGKNIQYF. The CDR3 DNA follows: TGTGCCAGTAGTACGACAGGGGACGGCAAAAACATTCAGTACTTC.

The rearrangement uses TRBV6-5 and TRBJ2-2; D unclear. This CDR3 spans 16 amino acids. Germline loops: CDR1 MNHEY, CDR2 SVGAGI. Trimming cost V 0 bases and J 3 bases, with 11 bases left between them. The CDR3 loop is CASSYSSGLDTGELFF. The CDR3, as DNA: TGTGCCAGCAGTTACTCATCAGGTCTGGACACCGGGGAGCTGTTTTTT.

The CDR3 DNA is TGCAGTGCTAGAGTGGCGGACAAACTCACAGATACGCAGTATTTT. Translating gives CSARVADKLTDTQYF. V usage is TRBV20-1 and J usage is TRBJ2-3; tentatively, D is TRBD1 (5 bases). The germline CDR1 and CDR2 sequences are DFQATT and SNEGSKA (reference sequence). CDR3 length: 15 amino acids. The V gene lost 1 base and the J gene lost 2 bases, with 13 bases spanning the gap.

The chain couples TRBV25-1 to TRBJ1-5, with 7 positions matching TRBD1. V was pared by 4 bases and J by 6 bases, with 9 bases of the junction left unmatched. The germline gives CDR1 MGHDK, CDR2 SYGVNS. This CDR3 spans 15 amino acids. Written as DNA, the CDR3 is TGTGCCAGCAGTGGAACTACAGGGGATGGTCAGCCCCAGCATTTT. Translating gives CASSGTTGDGQPQHF.

This clonotype was seen only a few times. This sequence joins TRBV18 and TRBJ2-7, with D possibly TRBD1 on 6 matching bases. Germline lookup yields CDR1 KGHSH and CDR2 LQKENI. V was shortened by 7 bases and J by 1 base, with 14 bases between the two germline ends. The CDR3 runs 14 residues. CDR3 DNA: TGTGCCAGCTTACCCCAGGGGAGTTCCTACGAGCAGTACTTC. As protein: CASLPQGSSYEQYF. Together with reference TRBV18 and TRBJ2-7, the CDR3 gives the full variable domain: NAGVMQNPRHLVRRRGQEARLRCSPMKGHSHVYWYRQLPEEGLKFMVYLQKENIIDESGMPKERFSAEFPKEGPSILRIQQVVRGDSAAYFCASLPQGSSYEQYFGPGTRLTVT.

V usage is TRBV20-1 and J usage is TRBJ2-1, with D maybe TRBD2 (5 bases). This CDR3 region has 16 residues. V shed 2 bases and J shed 4 bases, with 18 bases lying between them. The V gene's germline CDR1 is DFQATT and CDR2 SNEGSKA (reference sequence). CDR3 nucleotides: TGCAGTGCTAGATCTGCGGGTTCTAAACAATACAATGAGCAGTTCTTC. This translates into CSARSAGSKQYNEQFF.

V is TRBV5-1 and J is TRBJ2-1; 13 nucleotides match TRBD2. Germline loops: CDR1 SGHRS, CDR2 YFSETQ. After removal of 4 bases from V and 4 bases from J, the junction contained 17 bases not matched to a gene. The CDR3 consists of 20 residues. CDR3 DNA sequence: TGCGCCAGCAGCCTAGGACTAGCGGGAGTTAATAGATACCGATACAATGAGCAGTTCTTC. It is translated as CASSLGLAGVNRYRYNEQFF.

In this sample, this clonotype turned up a few times. This sequence joins TRBV29-1 and TRBJ2-1; D not certain. Looked up from germline, CDR1 is SQVTM and CDR2 is ANQGSEA. Trimming removed 5 bases from V and 6 bases from J, with 11 bases in between. The CDR3 extends over 12 amino acids. The CDR3 region is CSVPAVGNEQFF. The CDR3 bases are TGCAGCGTTCCGGCAGTAGGCAATGAGCAGTTCTTC.

This clonotype was detected a few times. This chain links TRBV7-9 with TRBJ2-1, with 7 bases fitting TRBD1. The germline V gene encodes CDR1 SEHNR and CDR2 FQNEAQ (reference sequence). The V and J ends lost 5 bases and 3 bases, in that order; junction bases with no gene match: 4. This CDR3 is 14 amino acids long. Here the CDR3 reads CASSIGTDYNEQFF. For the CDR3, the DNA is TGTGCCAGCAGCATCGGGACAGACTACAATGAGCAGTTCTTC.

The chain carries TRBV9 and TRBJ2-7, with 9 bases identical to TRBD2. CDR3 length equals 17 residues. V was clipped by 0 bases and J by 6 bases; unmatched bases: 13. From germline, CDR1 is SGDLS and CDR2 YYNGEE. CDR3 sequence reads: CASSVAARTLTSGEQYF. The CDR3 nucleotides read TGTGCCAGCAGCGTAGCTGCCCGAACCCTGACTAGCGGCGAGCAGTACTTC. The full variable domain, completed using reference TRBV9 and TRBJ2-7, is DSGVTQTPKHLITATGQRVTLRCSPRSGDLSVYWYQQSLDQGLQFLIQYYNGEERAKGNILERFSAQQFPDLHSELNLSSLELGDSALYFCASSVAARTLTSGEQYFGPGTRLTVT.

The chain combines TRBV5-1 with TRBJ2-1; D could derive from TRBD1 or TRBD2 (6 bases each). V lost 2 bases, J lost 2 bases, and 11 bases lay in between. Germline V gives CDR1 SGHRS, CDR2 YFSETQ. The CDR3 length is 15 residues. This CDR3 reads CASSLEGGPYNEQFF. CDR3 in DNA: TGCGCCAGCAGCTTAGAGGGGGGCCCCTACAATGAGCAGTTCTTC.

This clonotype was found a few times. This chain links TRBV7-9 with TRBJ2-2; D ambiguous. V lost 0 bases, J lost 9 bases, and 8 bases lay in between. Per the germline V gene, CDR1 is SEHNR and CDR2 is FQNEAQ (reference sequence). The CDR3 contains 13 residues. In DNA, the CDR3 is TGTGCCAGCAGCTTAGCTGCCCCCAGGGAGCTGTTTTTT. This encodes CASSLAAPRELFF.

The chain is built from TRBV20-1 and TRBJ2-7; no clear D gene. Germline V gene data show CDR1 as DFQATT and CDR2 as SNEGSKA (reference sequence). The length of the CDR3 is 12 residues. V dropped 1 base and J dropped 3 bases, with 7 bases sitting between them. The CDR3 loop is CSARGEDYEQYF. In nucleotides, the CDR3 is TGCAGTGCTAGAGGCGAAGACTACGAGCAGTACTTC.

The chain uses TRBV28 and TRBJ1-2; the D is unclear. Germline CDR1 MDHEN, CDR2 SYDVKM. The CDR3 loop spans 14 amino acids. The V end lost 6 bases, the J end lost 4 bases, and 15 bases lay between the germline ends. The CDR3 sequence is CASSPGGAGYGYTF. In DNA, the CDR3 is TGTGCCAGCAGCCCGGGCGGAGCCGGCTATGGCTACACCTTC.

This clonotype has more than one count but fewer than ten. The chain links TRBV10-2 to TRBJ2-7; D call uncertain. There are 11 residues in the CDR3. Trimming took 4 bases from V and 6 from J, leaving 7 bases between them. Germline V gene lookup returns CDR1 WSHSY and CDR2 SAAADI. The CDR3 bases are TGCGCCAGCAGTGGGGCCTTCGAGCAGTACTTC. Its translation is CASSGAFEQYF.